Shown below are 16 T cell receptor beta chains from a single sample sequenced in a study of blood T cell repertoires in COVID-19. TCRdb's table, derived via immunoSEQ multiplex PCR, lists solely in-frame clones and lacks some. The sample has some 27,000 clones, roughly 84% seen once. Specimen: peripheral blood. These receptors were obtained from a human donor in a cohort sampled during active COVID-19. The donor label of this sample is uncertain.

Points on this clone: Other DNA sequences of this sample code for an identical CDR3. The chain is built from TRBV7-2 and TRBJ2-7; 8 positions match TRBD2. Germline V gene sequence: CDR1 SGHTA, CDR2 FQGNSA. V dropped 2 bases and J dropped 3; count of bases not matched to a gene: 9. This CDR3 is 16 amino acids long. For the CDR3, the DNA is TGTGCCAGCAGCTTATCCGCGGGGGGAGGGGGCTACGAGCAGTACTTC. Protein sequence: CASSLSAGGGGYEQYF.

In its sample, this clone was seen once. The V call is TRBV14, the J call TRBJ2-5, with D unclear. This CDR3 is built from 15 residues. The germline V gene encodes CDR1 SGHDN and CDR2 FVKESK. The V end was cut by 1 base, the J end by 1 base, with 10 bases between. DNA for the CDR3: TGTGCCAGCAGCCAAGGTCAACGGGTCCAAGAGACCCAGTACTTC. It translates to CASSQGQRVQETQYF.

The chain recombines TRBV29-1 with TRBJ2-1, with D perhaps TRBD1 (5 bases). The CDR3 covers 14 residues. The V end lost 3 bases, the J end lost 0 bases, and 9 bases lay between the germline ends. Germline lookup yields CDR1 SQVTM and CDR2 ANQGSEA. The CDR3 sequence is CSVDSRASYNEQFF. The CDR3, as DNA: TGCAGCGTTGATAGCAGGGCCTCCTACAATGAGCAGTTCTTC.

This clone was seen just once. The gene calls are TRBV5-4 and TRBJ2-3; unclear D gene. CDR1 is SGHNT, CDR2 YYREEE, per germline (reference sequence). The CDR3 totals 16 residues. V lost 0 bases to trimming and J lost 0 bases, with 11 bases between them. CDR3 sequence reads: CASSLGQSPSTDTQYF. CDR3 bases: TGTGCCAGCAGCTTGGGGCAGTCTCCTAGCACAGATACGCAGTATTTT.

This chain uses TRBV24-1 with TRBJ1-2; D possibly corresponds to TRBD1 (5 bases). CDR3 size: 16 residues. The germline CDR1 and CDR2 sequences are KGHDR and SFDVKD. The V end was cut by 3 bases, the J end by 3 bases, with 16 bases between. CDR3 coding DNA: TGTGCCACCAGTGATCTAGGGGTTTTCTCATACTATGGCTACACCTTC. It encodes CATSDLGVFSYYGYTF.

The V call is TRBV19, the J call TRBJ2-7; 7 bases line up with TRBD1. The germline V gene encodes CDR1 LNHDA and CDR2 SQIVND (reference sequence). The CDR3 sequence is 12 residues long. Trimming cost V 6 bases and J 3 bases; bases outside gene matches: 2. Written as DNA, the CDR3 is TGTGCCAGTAGCAGGGACAGCTACGAGCAGTACTTC. It yields the protein CASSRDSYEQYF.

This rearrangement joins TRBV2 to TRBJ1-2; D is perhaps TRBD1 (6 bases). CDR3 size: 14 residues. With 8 bases removed from V and 4 bases from J, the gap between germline ends came to 17 bases. CDR1 and CDR2 from the germline V gene are SNHLY and FYNNEI. The CDR3 loop reads CASHEQGGSYGYTF. The CDR3 DNA follows: TGTGCCAGCCACGAACAGGGAGGGAGCTATGGCTACACCTTC.

This clone was counted once. The V gene is TRBV6-5, the J gene TRBJ1-4; D may be TRBD1 (6 bases). The germline CDR1 and CDR2 sequences are MNHEY and SVGAGI. Trimming stripped 2 bases from V and 0 bases from J, with 10 bases between. The CDR3 totals 16 residues. The CDR3 protein is CASSYGWTATNEKLFF. CDR3 coding DNA: TGTGCCAGCAGTTACGGGTGGACAGCAACTAATGAAAAACTGTTTTTT.

V is TRBV18 and J is TRBJ1-5; 7 nucleotides match TRBD1. J was trimmed by 4 bases and V by 3 bases; bases with no gene match: 3. From germline, CDR1 is KGHSH and CDR2 LQKENI. CDR3 size: 14 residues. The CDR3 nucleotides are TGTGCCAGCTCACCGACAGGGCAGAATCAGCCCCAGCATTTT. Translated, it gives CASSPTGQNQPQHF.

CDR3 sequence (DNA): TGTGCCAGCAGCGTAAGCGGGTCGAGCTCCTACAATGAGCAGTTCTTC. Translation gives CASSVSGSSSYNEQFF. The V gene is TRBV9, the J gene TRBJ2-1; TRBD2 might be the D (6 bases). The CDR3 loop spans 16 amino acids. V was pared by 1 base and J by 0 bases, with 11 bases between. Germline CDR1 reads SGDLS; CDR2 reads YYNGEE.

The chain has TRBV7-6 and TRBJ2-1; D perhaps matches TRBD2 (6 bases). Germline V gene lookup returns CDR1 SGHVS and CDR2 FNYEAQ. Trimming shortened V by 3 bases and J by 6 bases, and 15 bases separated the two germline ends. The CDR3 runs to 15 residues. For the CDR3, the DNA is TGTGCCAGCAGCTTGGGATCGGGGGTGTTCAATGAGCAGTTCTTC. Translated, it gives CASSLGSGVFNEQFF.

The gene calls are TRBV7-2 and TRBJ2-1; a possible D gene is TRBD2 (6 bases). CDR1 is SGHTA, CDR2 FQGNSA, per germline. The length of the CDR3 is 13 residues. The V gene lost 5 bases and the J gene lost 5 bases, with 10 bases spanning the gap. CDR3 loop: CASSRDWDNEQFF. The DNA for the CDR3 is TGTGCCAGCAGCAGGGACTGGGACAATGAGCAGTTCTTC.

The chain couples TRBV5-1 to TRBJ1-1; D unclear. The germline CDR1 and CDR2 sequences are SGHRS and YFSETQ. The CDR3 contains 13 residues. V lost 4 bases and J lost 1, with 8 bases in between. As DNA, the CDR3 is TGCGCCAGCAGCCTCCGTAGGAACACTGAAGCTTTCTTT. Its protein is CASSLRRNTEAFF.

V and J are TRBV7-2 and TRBJ2-7; D is uncertain. CDR3 length: 12 residues. V dropped 1 base and J dropped 6 bases, with 7 bases sitting between them. Per the germline V gene, CDR1 is SGHTA and CDR2 is FQGNSA. The CDR3 loop reads CASSLGAFEQYF. DNA of the CDR3: TGTGCCAGCAGCTTAGGGGCGTTCGAGCAGTACTTC.

V and J are TRBV7-3 and TRBJ2-1; 8 bases are a match to TRBD2. The germline CDR1 and CDR2 sequences are SGHTA and FQGTGA. CDR3 length: 15 residues. Losses at the gene ends were 5 bases for V and 6 bases for J; bases not matched to a gene: 9. This chain's CDR3 is CASSLGTSTINEQFF. The CDR3 nucleotides read TGTGCCAGCAGCCTCGGGACTAGTACGATCAATGAGCAGTTCTTC.

The chain carries TRBV11-1 and TRBJ1-3, with 7 bases lining up with TRBD1. This CDR3 region has 16 residues. Germline CDR1 SGHAT, CDR2 FQDESV (reference sequence). V was clipped by 2 bases and J by 3 bases; unmatched bases: 7. The CDR3 loop is CASSLQGQYHGNTIYF. The CDR3 region has the DNA TGTGCCAGCAGCTTACAGGGACAGTACCATGGAAACACCATATATTTT.